This T cell receptor (beta chain) was found in a study of T-cell reconstitution after alpha-beta-depleted transplantation in children. Study-wide results and caveats: High day-60 TCRbeta diversity in some patients came from surviving recipient T cells and thymic progenitors. T-cell counts and diversity at one year following transplant were attributed mainly to newly produced T cells.

A library of TCRbeta sequences, prepared with unique molecular identifiers, was generated. TCRdb re-analysed the PCR reads in MiXCR, keeping a single row per CDR3 protein. The table has around 300,000 distinct CDR3 sequences, roughly 21% seen once. The length of the CDR3 is 15 residues. Germline V gene data show CDR1 as KGHSH and CDR2 as LQKENI. V lost 0 bases and J lost 2, with 11 bases in between. This clonotype was seen a handful of times. Its target is not known. The material was PBMCs, mostly from graft donor cells, obtained 180 days after TCRalphabeta/CD19-depleted stem cell transplant. This TCR was sampled from a male patient younger than 18 who had a stem cell transplant for acute lymphoblastic leukemia, so the T cells may come from the graft donor. The chain joins TRBV18 to TRBJ2-7, with a weak D call TRBD2 (5 bases). The CDR3 loop is CASSPPAGGTYEQYF. The CDR3 DNA is TGTGCCAGCTCACCACCGGCAGGAGGTACCTACGAGCAGTACTTC.